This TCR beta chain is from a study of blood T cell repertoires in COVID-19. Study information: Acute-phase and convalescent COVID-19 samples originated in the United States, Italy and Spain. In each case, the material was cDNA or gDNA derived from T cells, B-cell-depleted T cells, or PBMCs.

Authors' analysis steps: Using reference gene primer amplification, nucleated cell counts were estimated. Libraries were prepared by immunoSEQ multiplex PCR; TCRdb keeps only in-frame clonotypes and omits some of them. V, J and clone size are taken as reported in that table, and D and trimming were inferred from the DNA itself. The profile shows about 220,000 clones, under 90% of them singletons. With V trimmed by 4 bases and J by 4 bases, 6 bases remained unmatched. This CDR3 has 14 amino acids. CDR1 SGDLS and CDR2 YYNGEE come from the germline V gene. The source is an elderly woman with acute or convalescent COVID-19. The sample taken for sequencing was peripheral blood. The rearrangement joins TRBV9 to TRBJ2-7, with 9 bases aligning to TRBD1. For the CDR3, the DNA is TGTGCCAGCAGCCTTACAGGGGGCGCTTACGAGCAGTACTTC. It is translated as CASSLTGGAYEQYF.